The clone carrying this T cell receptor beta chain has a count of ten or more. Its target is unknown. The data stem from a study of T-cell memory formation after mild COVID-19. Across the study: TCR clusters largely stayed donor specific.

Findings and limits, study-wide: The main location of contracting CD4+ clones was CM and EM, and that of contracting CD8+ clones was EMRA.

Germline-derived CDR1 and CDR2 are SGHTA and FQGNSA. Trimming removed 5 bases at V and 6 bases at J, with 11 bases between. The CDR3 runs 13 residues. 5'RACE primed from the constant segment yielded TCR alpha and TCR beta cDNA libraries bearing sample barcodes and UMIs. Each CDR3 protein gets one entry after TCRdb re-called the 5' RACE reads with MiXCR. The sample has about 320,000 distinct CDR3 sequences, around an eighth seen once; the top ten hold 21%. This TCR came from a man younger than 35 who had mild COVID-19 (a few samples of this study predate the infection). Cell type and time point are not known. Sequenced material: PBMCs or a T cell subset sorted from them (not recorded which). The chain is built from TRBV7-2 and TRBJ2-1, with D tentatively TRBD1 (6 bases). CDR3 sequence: CASSTQGSNEQFF. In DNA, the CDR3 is TGTGCCAGCAGCACACAGGGTTCCAATGAGCAGTTCTTC.